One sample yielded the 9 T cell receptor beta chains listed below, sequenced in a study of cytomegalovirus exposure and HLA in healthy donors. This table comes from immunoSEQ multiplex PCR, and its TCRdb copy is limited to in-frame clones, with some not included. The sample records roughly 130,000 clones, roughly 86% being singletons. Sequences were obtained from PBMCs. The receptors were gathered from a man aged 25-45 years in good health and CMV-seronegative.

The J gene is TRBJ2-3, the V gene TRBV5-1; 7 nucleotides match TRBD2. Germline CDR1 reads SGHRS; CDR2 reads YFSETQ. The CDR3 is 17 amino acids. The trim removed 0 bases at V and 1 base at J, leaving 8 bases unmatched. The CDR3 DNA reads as TGCGCCAGCAGCTTGGGTCCGGCGGGAGTGGGCACAGATACGCAGTATTTT. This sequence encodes CASSLGPAGVGTDTQYF.

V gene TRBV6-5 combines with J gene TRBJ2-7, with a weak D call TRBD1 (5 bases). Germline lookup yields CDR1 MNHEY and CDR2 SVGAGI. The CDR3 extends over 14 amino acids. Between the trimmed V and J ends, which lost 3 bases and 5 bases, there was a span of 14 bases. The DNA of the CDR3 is TGTGCCAGCAGTTATAGGGCAGGGTCAAACGAGCAGTACTTC. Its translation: CASSYRAGSNEQYF.

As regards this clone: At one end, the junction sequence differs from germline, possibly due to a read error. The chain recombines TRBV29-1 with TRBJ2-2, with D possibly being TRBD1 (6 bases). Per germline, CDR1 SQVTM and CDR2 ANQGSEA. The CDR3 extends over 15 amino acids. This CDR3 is CSVEGTLANTGELFF. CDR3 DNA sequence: TGCAGCGTGGAAGGGACATTGGCGAACACCGGGGAGCTGTTTTTT.

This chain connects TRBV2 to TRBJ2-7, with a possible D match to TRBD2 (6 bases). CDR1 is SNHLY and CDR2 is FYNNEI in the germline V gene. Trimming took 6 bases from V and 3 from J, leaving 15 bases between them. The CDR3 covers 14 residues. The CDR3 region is CASRDRGRRYEQYF. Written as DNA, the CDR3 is TGTGCCAGCAGAGATCGAGGGAGGCGCTACGAGCAGTACTTC.

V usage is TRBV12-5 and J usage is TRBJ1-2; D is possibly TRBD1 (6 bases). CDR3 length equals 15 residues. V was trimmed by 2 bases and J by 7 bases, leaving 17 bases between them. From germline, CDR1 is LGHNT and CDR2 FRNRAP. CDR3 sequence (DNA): TGTGCTAGTGGTTTGTCCTCAGGGGCCCCAAGTGGCTACACCTTC. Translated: CASGLSSGAPSGYTF.

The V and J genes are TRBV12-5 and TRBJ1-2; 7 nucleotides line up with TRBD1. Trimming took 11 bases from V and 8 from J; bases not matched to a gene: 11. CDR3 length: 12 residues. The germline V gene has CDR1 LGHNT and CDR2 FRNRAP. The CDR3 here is CAGEEGAFGYTF. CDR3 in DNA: TGTGCTGGCGAGGAGGGGGCGTTCGGCTACACCTTC.

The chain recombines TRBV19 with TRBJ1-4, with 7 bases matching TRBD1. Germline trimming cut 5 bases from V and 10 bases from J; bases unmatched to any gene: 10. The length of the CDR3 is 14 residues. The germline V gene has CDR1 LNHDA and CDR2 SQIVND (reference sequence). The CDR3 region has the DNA TGTGCCAGTAGTGGGGACAGCAGTTTGGGAAAACTGTTTTTT. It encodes CASSGDSSLGKLFF.

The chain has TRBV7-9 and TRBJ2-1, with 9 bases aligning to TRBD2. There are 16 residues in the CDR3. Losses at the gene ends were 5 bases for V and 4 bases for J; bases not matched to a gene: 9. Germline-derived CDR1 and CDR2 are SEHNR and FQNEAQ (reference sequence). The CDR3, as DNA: TGTGCCAGCAGCCCGCGAGCGGGAGGTTATTACAATGAGCAGTTCTTC. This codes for CASSPRAGGYYNEQFF. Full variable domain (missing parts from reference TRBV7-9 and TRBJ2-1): DTGVSQNPRHKITKRGQNVTFRCDPISEHNRLYWYRQTLGQGPEFLTYFQNEAQLEKSRLLSDRFSAERPKGSFSTLEIQRTEQGDSAMYLCASSPRAGGYYNEQFFGPGTRLTVL.

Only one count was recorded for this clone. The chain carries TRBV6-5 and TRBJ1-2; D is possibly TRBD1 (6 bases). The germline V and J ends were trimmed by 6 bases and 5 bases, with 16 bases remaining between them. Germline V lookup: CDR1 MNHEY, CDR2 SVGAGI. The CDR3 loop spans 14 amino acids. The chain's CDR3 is CASSWGGAAYGYTF. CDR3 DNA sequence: TGTGCCAGCAGCTGGGGGGGGGCCGCATATGGCTACACCTTC.